This TCR beta chain originates from a study of PD-1 blockade in mismatch repair-deficient tumors. Sequencing used immunoSEQ multiplex PCR; TCRdb keeps in-frame clones, though not all of them. This table holds over 14,000 clones, approximately 81% found once. Looked up from germline, CDR1 is SNHLY and CDR2 is FYNNEI. This CDR3 has 14 amino acids. Trimming removed 7 bases at V and 4 bases at J, with 16 bases between. Study conclusions and caveats: Rapid post-treatment expansion, then contraction, generally preceding radiologic response, marked tumor-resident clones.

Specified time point: approximately ten-day in vitro stimulation with candidate neoantigen peptide 4. Worth noting for this clone: Its antigen is not known.

This sample comprised cells cultured in vitro, obtained from a patient treated with pembrolizumab. The sequence came from an adult with mismatch repair-deficient cancer. The chain is built from TRBV2 and TRBJ1-1; TRBD1 might be the D (6 bases). CDR3 sequence (DNA): TGTGCCAGCATCCGCGGACAGCCAGTCACTGAAGCTTTCTTT. Encoded protein: CASIRGQPVTEAFF.